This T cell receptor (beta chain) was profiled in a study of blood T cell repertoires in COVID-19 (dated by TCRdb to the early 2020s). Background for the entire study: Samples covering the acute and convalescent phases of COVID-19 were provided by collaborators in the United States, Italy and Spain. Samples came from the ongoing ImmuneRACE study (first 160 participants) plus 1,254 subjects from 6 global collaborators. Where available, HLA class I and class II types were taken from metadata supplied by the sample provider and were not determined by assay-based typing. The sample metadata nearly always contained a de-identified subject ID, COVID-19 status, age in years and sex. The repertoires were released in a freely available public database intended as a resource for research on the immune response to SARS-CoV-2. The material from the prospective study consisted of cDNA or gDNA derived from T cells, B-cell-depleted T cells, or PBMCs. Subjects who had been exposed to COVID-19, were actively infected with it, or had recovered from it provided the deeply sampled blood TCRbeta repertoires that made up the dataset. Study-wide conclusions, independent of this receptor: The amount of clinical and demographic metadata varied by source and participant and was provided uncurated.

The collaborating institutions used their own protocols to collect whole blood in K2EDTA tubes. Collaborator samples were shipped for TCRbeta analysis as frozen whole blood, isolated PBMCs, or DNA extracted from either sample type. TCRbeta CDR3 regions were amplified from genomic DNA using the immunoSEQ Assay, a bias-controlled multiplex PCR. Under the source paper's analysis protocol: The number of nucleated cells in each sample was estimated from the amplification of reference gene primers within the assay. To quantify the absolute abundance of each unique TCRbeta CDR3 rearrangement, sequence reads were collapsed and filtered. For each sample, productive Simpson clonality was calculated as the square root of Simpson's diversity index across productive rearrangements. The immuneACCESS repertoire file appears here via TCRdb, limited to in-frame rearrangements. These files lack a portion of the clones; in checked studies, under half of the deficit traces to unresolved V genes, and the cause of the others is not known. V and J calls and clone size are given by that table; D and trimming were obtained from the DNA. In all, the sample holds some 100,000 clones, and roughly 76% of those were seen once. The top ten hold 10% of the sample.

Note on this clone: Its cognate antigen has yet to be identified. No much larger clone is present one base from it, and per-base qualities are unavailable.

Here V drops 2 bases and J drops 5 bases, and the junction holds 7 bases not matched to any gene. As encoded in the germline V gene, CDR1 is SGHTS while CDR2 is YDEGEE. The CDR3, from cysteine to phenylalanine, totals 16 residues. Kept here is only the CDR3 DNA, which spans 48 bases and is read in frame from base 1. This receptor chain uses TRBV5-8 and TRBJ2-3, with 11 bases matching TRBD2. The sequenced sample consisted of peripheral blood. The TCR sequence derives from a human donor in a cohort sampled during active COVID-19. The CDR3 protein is CASSFLAGGPRDTQYF. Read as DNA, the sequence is TGTGCCAGCAGCTTCTTAGCGGGGGGGCCGAGAGATACGCAGTATTTT.